Listed below are T cell receptor beta chains from one sample, sequenced in a study of technical replicates of blood from a few donors. Some clones are missing from TCRdb's copy, which holds only in-frame ones; the method was immunoSEQ multiplex PCR. The data show about 99,000 clones, nearly 97% seen once. The specimen sequenced was T cells isolated from PBMCs. The source is a human donor in good health. Both conserved end residues are part of each CDR3. The order of the fields is clone size, D gene, V gene, J gene, CDR3 protein, CDR3 DNA. A D gene is named only where the DNA matches it firmly. Clone size is given for some rows only: seen once, a few or many times, or a class if the clone is expanded.

clone size: -
D gene: -
V gene: TRBV5-1
J gene: TRBJ2-2
CDR3 protein: CASSLSGNTGELFF
CDR3 DNA: TGCGCCAGCAGCTTGTCGGGGAACACCGGGGAGCTGTTTTTT

clone size: -
D gene: TRBD2
V gene: TRBV5-1
J gene: TRBJ2-3
CDR3 protein: CASSLGASGPGQDTQYF
CDR3 DNA: TGCGCCAGCAGCTTGGGGGCTAGCGGGCCCGGGCAAGATACGCAGTATTTT

clone size: once
D gene: -
V gene: TRBV6-5
J gene: TRBJ2-7
CDR3 protein: CASSYDYSSSYEQYF
CDR3 DNA: TGTGCCAGCAGTTACGACTACTCGAGCTCCTACGAGCAGTACTTC

clone size: -
D gene: TRBD1
V gene: TRBV28
J gene: TRBJ2-6
CDR3 protein: CASSPQGAGANVLTF
CDR3 DNA: TGTGCCAGCAGTCCTCAGGGGGCTGGGGCCAACGTCCTGACTTTC

clone size: -
D gene: -
V gene: TRBV5-8
J gene: TRBJ2-1
CDR3 protein: CASSLSVEQFF
CDR3 DNA: TGTGCCAGCAGCTTGTCTGTTGAGCAGTTCTTC

clone size: -
D gene: TRBD1
V gene: TRBV10-2
J gene: TRBJ2-7
CDR3 protein: CASSGGDRASYEQYF
CDR3 DNA: TGCGCCAGCAGTGGGGGGGACAGGGCCTCCTACGAGCAGTACTTC

clone size: -
D gene: TRBD1
V gene: TRBV5-1
J gene: TRBJ1-1
CDR3 protein: CASSLDRGTEAFF
CDR3 DNA: TGCGCCAGCAGCTTGGACAGGGGCACTGAAGCTTTCTTT

clone size: -
D gene: TRBD2
V gene: TRBV9
J gene: TRBJ2-1
CDR3 protein: CASSTRLAGGHEQFF
CDR3 DNA: TGTGCCAGCAGCACTAGACTAGCGGGAGGGCATGAGCAGTTCTTC

clone size: -
D gene: -
V gene: TRBV5-1
J gene: TRBJ2-5
CDR3 protein: CANPPQGSNSETQYF
CDR3 DNA: TGCGCCAACCCCCCACAGGGTTCGAACTCGGAGACCCAGTACTTC

clone size: -
D gene: TRBD1
V gene: TRBV28
J gene: TRBJ1-4
CDR3 protein: CASSAPGQGAGGTNEKLFF
CDR3 DNA: TGTGCCAGCAGCGCTCCGGGACAGGGGGCTGGTGGAACTAATGAAAAACTGTTTTTT

clone size: -
D gene: TRBD2
V gene: TRBV30
J gene: TRBJ2-1
CDR3 protein: CAWSRPSGGAENEQFF
CDR3 DNA: TGTGCCTGGAGCCGCCCTAGCGGGGGGGCCGAAAATGAGCAGTTCTTC

clone size: -
D gene: -
V gene: TRBV14
J gene: TRBJ2-5
CDR3 protein: CASSQGESLQETQYF
CDR3 DNA: TGTGCCAGCAGCCAAGGAGAGTCCCTTCAAGAGACCCAGTACTTC

clone size: -
D gene: -
V gene: TRBV25-1
J gene: TRBJ2-7
CDR3 protein: CASSELGGYEQYF
CDR3 DNA: TGTGCCAGCAGTGAATTGGGGGGCTACGAGCAGTACTTC

clone size: -
D gene: TRBD2
V gene: TRBV6-5
J gene: TRBJ2-7
CDR3 protein: CASSLAGTHYEQYF
CDR3 DNA: TGTGCCAGCAGCCTAGCGGGCACTCACTACGAGCAGTACTTC

clone size: -
D gene: TRBD1
V gene: TRBV4-1
J gene: TRBJ1-4
CDR3 protein: CASSLRTGGGLNEEKLFF
CDR3 DNA: TGCGCCAGCAGCCTTCGGACAGGGGGCGGCCTTAATGAAGAAAAACTGTTTTTT

clone size: -
D gene: TRBD2
V gene: TRBV10-2
J gene: TRBJ2-7
CDR3 protein: CASSDGTSGRPEQYF
CDR3 DNA: TGCGCCAGCAGCGACGGGACTAGCGGGAGGCCCGAGCAGTACTTC

clone size: -
D gene: TRBD1
V gene: TRBV7-6
J gene: TRBJ2-1
CDR3 protein: CASSSHRDRVNNEQFF
CDR3 DNA: TGTGCCAGCAGCTCCCACCGGGACAGGGTAAACAATGAGCAGTTCTTC

clone size: -
D gene: -
V gene: TRBV28
J gene: TRBJ2-7
CDR3 protein: CASSPRQSYSYEQYF
CDR3 DNA: TGTGCCAGCAGTCCTAGACAGAGCTACTCCTACGAGCAGTACTTC

clone size: -
D gene: -
V gene: TRBV28
J gene: TRBJ2-1
CDR3 protein: CASSSRSYEQFF
CDR3 DNA: TGTGCCAGCAGTTCCCGAAGCTATGAGCAGTTCTTC

clone size: -
D gene: TRBD2
V gene: TRBV5-1
J gene: TRBJ2-3
CDR3 protein: CASSTGGGARDTQYF
CDR3 DNA: TGCGCCAGCAGTACCGGCGGGGGGGCCAGAGATACGCAGTATTTT

clone size: -
D gene: -
V gene: TRBV19
J gene: TRBJ2-1
CDR3 protein: CASSINEGAGGKFF
CDR3 DNA: TGTGCCAGTAGTATTAATGAGGGGGCCGGGGGTAAGTTCTTC

clone size: -
D gene: -
V gene: TRBV5-6
J gene: TRBJ1-5
CDR3 protein: CASSLTPNSNQPQHF
CDR3 DNA: TGTGCCAGCAGCTTAACACCCAATAGCAATCAGCCCCAGCATTTT

clone size: -
D gene: TRBD1
V gene: TRBV7-9
J gene: TRBJ1-1
CDR3 protein: CASTGLSVTTGFKAFF
CDR3 DNA: TGTGCCAGCACTGGTTTGAGCGTAACGACAGGGTTTAAAGCTTTCTTT

clone size: -
D gene: TRBD1
V gene: TRBV6-6
J gene: TRBJ2-7
CDR3 protein: CASSPGQTYEQYF
CDR3 DNA: TGTGCCAGCAGTCCGGGACAGACTTACGAGCAGTACTTC

clone size: -
D gene: -
V gene: TRBV5-4
J gene: TRBJ1-1
CDR3 protein: CASSLAAGVSTEAFF
CDR3 DNA: TGTGCCAGCAGCTTGGCGGCAGGGGTAAGCACTGAAGCTTTCTTT

clone size: -
D gene: -
V gene: TRBV5-1
J gene: TRBJ1-1
CDR3 protein: CASIGDIGNTEAFF
CDR3 DNA: TGCGCCAGCATTGGGGACATCGGGAACACTGAAGCTTTCTTT

clone size: once
D gene: -
V gene: TRBV5-6
J gene: TRBJ1-2
CDR3 protein: CASSLPGLIYGYTF
CDR3 DNA: TGTGCCAGCAGCTTGCCAGGCCTCATCTATGGCTACACCTTC

clone size: -
D gene: -
V gene: TRBV19
J gene: TRBJ2-2
CDR3 protein: CASSPLDSLRELFF
CDR3 DNA: TGTGCCAGTAGCCCACTCGACTCCCTCAGGGAGCTGTTTTTT

clone size: -
D gene: -
V gene: TRBV9
J gene: TRBJ2-3
CDR3 protein: CASSLGAGRQATQYF
CDR3 DNA: TGTGCCAGCAGCCTCGGGGCGGGGCGGCAGGCTACGCAGTATTTT

clone size: -
D gene: -
V gene: TRBV18
J gene: TRBJ2-7
CDR3 protein: CASSPPTGRTDAYEQYF
CDR3 DNA: TGTGCCAGCTCACCACCCACAGGGCGGACCGACGCCTACGAGCAGTACTTC

clone size: -
D gene: -
V gene: TRBV28
J gene: TRBJ1-6
CDR3 protein: CASRVTRRGGSSYNSPLHF
CDR3 DNA: TGTGCCAGCAGAGTGACTCGCAGGGGTGGGAGCTCCTATAATTCACCCCTCCACTTT

clone size: -
D gene: TRBD2
V gene: TRBV10-3
J gene: TRBJ2-3
CDR3 protein: CAISEEQYGTSGRGDTQYF
CDR3 DNA: TGTGCCATCAGTGAAGAACAGTACGGGACTAGCGGGAGAGGCGATACGCAGTATTTT